This entry lists 11 T cell receptor beta chains sequenced from one sample in a study of neurological immune-mediated disorders. TCRdb ran MiXCR on the 5' RACE reads and lists one entry per CDR3 protein. The table shows roughly 100,000 distinct CDR3 sequences, with 3% to 4% occurring only once. Input material: PBMCs. These TCRs come from a young woman with multiple sclerosis.

The sample holds many counts of this clonotype. V gene TRBV6-5 combines with J gene TRBJ2-7; D gene uncertain. Trimming took 4 bases from V and 4 from J, leaving 14 bases between them. Germline values: CDR1 MNHEY, CDR2 SVGAGI. This CDR3 contains 14 residues. The CDR3 protein is CASSLQTGLYEQYF. The CDR3, as DNA: TGTGCCAGCAGTTTGCAAACTGGTCTTTACGAGCAGTACTTC.

There are many counts of this clonotype. The J gene is TRBJ1-2, the V gene TRBV10-3; D unclear. Trimming stripped 0 bases from V and 10 bases from J, with 15 bases between. CDR3 length equals 14 residues. Germline V gives CDR1 ENHRY, CDR2 SYGVKD. This chain's CDR3 is CAISESRVGLAYTF. In DNA, the CDR3 is TGTGCCATCAGTGAGTCTAGGGTCGGGCTGGCCTACACCTTC.

This clonotype was seen many times. V and J are TRBV5-1 and TRBJ1-1; TRBD1 aligns across 8 bases. V was pared by 4 bases and J by 6 bases, with 8 bases of the junction left unmatched. Germline V lookup: CDR1 SGHRS, CDR2 YFSETQ. This CDR3 is built from 14 residues. CDR3 coding DNA: TGCGCCAGCAGCGATGGACAGGGTGTCTCTGAAGCTTTCTTT. Its translation is CASSDGQGVSEAFF.

The table lists this clonotype with many counts. The gene calls are TRBV6-6 and TRBJ1-2, with D perhaps TRBD1 (6 bases). The CDR3 totals 15 residues. Looked up from germline, CDR1 is MNHNY and CDR2 is SVGAGI (reference sequence). V lost 5 bases and J 8 bases, leaving 21 bases between the germline ends. CDR3 amino acids: CASSQGLSGEIGYTF. CDR3 DNA: TGTGCCAGCAGTCAAGGCTTGTCAGGGGAAATAGGCTACACCTTC.

This clonotype was recorded a few times. J is TRBJ2-1 and V is TRBV20-1; the D call may be TRBD1 or TRBD2 (5 bases each). CDR1 is DFQATT, CDR2 SNEGSKA, per germline (reference sequence). This CDR3 has 14 amino acids. The germline V and J ends were trimmed by 4 bases and 4 bases, with 14 bases remaining between them. The CDR3 spells CSATKGTLYNEQFF. The CDR3 nucleotides read TGCAGTGCTACCAAGGGGACGCTTTACAATGAGCAGTTCTTC.

Ten or more counts support this clonotype. The chain employs TRBV28 and TRBJ2-5; TRBD2 aligns across 11 bases. The CDR3 runs 15 residues. V gave up 4 bases and J gave up 1 base; unmatched junction bases: 2. The germline V gene encodes CDR1 MDHEN and CDR2 SYDVKM. In nucleotides, the CDR3 is TGTGCCAGCAGTTACGGGACTAGCGGCCAAGAGACCCAGTACTTC. As protein: CASSYGTSGQETQYF.

Ten or more counts support this clonotype. The genes are TRBV29-1 and TRBJ2-5; 8 bases map to TRBD2. V shed 6 bases, J shed 8 bases, and the junction held 8 bases outside the gene matches. CDR1 and CDR2 from the germline V gene are SQVTM and ANQGSEA. This CDR3 has 12 residues. The CDR3, as DNA: TGCAGCGTCGACATCGGGGGGGGAACCCAGTACTTC. Amino acids: CSVDIGGGTQYF.

This clonotype appeared many times. The chain couples TRBV20-1 to TRBJ2-1, with 9 bases that match TRBD1. The CDR3 is 14 amino acids. Germline V lookup: CDR1 DFQATT, CDR2 SNEGSKA (reference sequence). Trimming at V came to 0 bases and at J to 5 bases, leaving 2 bases not matched to a gene. The CDR3 DNA follows: TGCAGTGCTAGAGACCGGGACAGGGACAATGAGCAGTTCTTC. Amino acid sequence: CSARDRDRDNEQFF.

This clonotype came up many times. A read error may produce the germline difference seen at one junction end. V is TRBV7-7 and J is TRBJ2-2, with 11 bases aligning to TRBD2. CDR1 is SSHAT and CDR2 is FNYEAQ in the germline V gene (reference sequence). The CDR3 extends over 15 amino acids. The CDR3 reads CASSQTSGITGELFF. Here the CDR3 DNA reads TGTGCTAGCAGCCAGACTAGCGGGATCACCGGGGAGCTGTTTTTT.

This clonotype was detected many times. The chain joins TRBV7-2 to TRBJ1-3, with D hard to call. Germline V gene lookup returns CDR1 SGHTA and CDR2 FQGNSA. V shed 7 bases and J shed 3 bases, with 10 bases lying between them. This CDR3 has 13 residues. The CDR3 bases are TGTGCCAGCACCTCCGATCGTGGAAACACCATATATTTT. This translates into CASTSDRGNTIYF.

The chain combines TRBV20-1 with TRBJ2-1; 10 bases match TRBD2. Unmatched junction bases numbered 3, after V lost 0 bases and J lost 4 bases. This CDR3 spans 15 amino acids. CDR1 and CDR2 (germline): DFQATT, SNEGSKA (reference sequence). CDR3 region: CSARDLAGEYNEQFF. The CDR3 DNA sequence: TGCAGTGCTAGAGATCTAGCGGGGGAGTACAATGAGCAGTTCTTC.